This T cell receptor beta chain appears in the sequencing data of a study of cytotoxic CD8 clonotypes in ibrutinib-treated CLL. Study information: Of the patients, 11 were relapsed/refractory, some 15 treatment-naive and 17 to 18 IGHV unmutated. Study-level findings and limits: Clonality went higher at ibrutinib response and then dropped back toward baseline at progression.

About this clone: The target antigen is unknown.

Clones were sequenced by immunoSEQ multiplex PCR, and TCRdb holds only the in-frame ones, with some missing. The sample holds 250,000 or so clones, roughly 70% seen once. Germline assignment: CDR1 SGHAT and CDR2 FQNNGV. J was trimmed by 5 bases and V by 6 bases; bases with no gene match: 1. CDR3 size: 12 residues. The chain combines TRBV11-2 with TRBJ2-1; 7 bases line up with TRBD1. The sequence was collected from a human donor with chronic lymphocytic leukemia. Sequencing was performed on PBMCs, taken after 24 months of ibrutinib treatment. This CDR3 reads CASRTGHNEQFF. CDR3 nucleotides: TGTGCCAGCAGGACAGGGCACAATGAGCAGTTCTTC.